This passage covers 5 T cell receptor beta chains from one sample sequenced in a study of T cell repertoires in cytomegalovirus infection. TCRdb re-called the reads through MiXCR, storing one row per CDR3 protein. The sample has some 320,000 distinct CDR3 sequences, 9.5% seen once. The specimen was PBMCs. The receptor set was obtained from a human donor in good health (CMV status not recorded). Some clones in this sample may be carry-over from other donors' samples.

This clonotype was counted only a few times. The chain uses TRBV27 and TRBJ2-7, with 9 bases matching TRBD2. The J segment lost 3 bases and the V segment lost 2 bases, leaving 11 bases of the junction unmatched. The germline V gene has CDR1 MNHEY and CDR2 SMNVEV (reference sequence). The CDR3 length is 17 residues. The CDR3 protein is CASSLLIAGENRYEQYF. Here the CDR3 DNA reads TGTGCCAGCAGTTTACTTATAGCGGGAGAAAACCGCTACGAGCAGTACTTC.

This clonotype was observed a handful of times. The chain couples TRBV2 to TRBJ2-3; D may correspond to TRBD1 or TRBD2 (5 bases each). Germline V gives CDR1 SNHLY, CDR2 FYNNEI. Trimming removed 6 bases at V and 5 bases at J, with 15 bases between. The CDR3 sequence is 14 residues long. CDR3 sequence reads: CASSGTAGGDTQYF. The CDR3 DNA reads as TGTGCCAGCAGCGGGACGGCCGGAGGAGATACGCAGTATTTT.

This clonotype was counted only a few times. This chain links TRBV28 with TRBJ2-7; D remains unclear. Germline CDR1 is MDHEN and CDR2 is SYDVKM. The CDR3 spans 14 residues. Trimming removed 2 bases from V and 3 bases from J, with 11 bases in between. The chain's CDR3 is CASSLPQLFYEQYF. CDR3 nucleotides: TGTGCCAGCAGTTTACCCCAGCTGTTCTACGAGCAGTACTTC.

This clonotype was counted many times. The chain is built from TRBV7-9 and TRBJ1-5, with D unclear. This CDR3 is built from 16 residues. CDR1 SEHNR and CDR2 FQNEAQ come from the germline V gene (reference sequence). Trimming stripped 1 base from V and 7 bases from J, with 17 bases between. The CDR3 region is CASSLDLGGLVQPQHF. The CDR3 DNA follows: TGTGCCAGCAGCTTAGATCTCGGAGGCCTTGTGCAGCCCCAGCATTTT.

This rearrangement joins TRBV7-2 to TRBJ2-7; no clear D gene. In germline, CDR1 is SGHTA, CDR2 FQGNSA. CDR3 length: 13 residues. The germline V and J ends were trimmed by 0 bases and 4 bases, with 7 bases remaining between them. The CDR3 sequence is CASSLASKYEQYF. For the CDR3, the DNA is TGTGCCAGCAGCTTAGCTAGCAAGTACGAGCAGTACTTC. Full variable domain (outside the CDR3, taken from reference TRBV7-2 and TRBJ2-7): GAGVSQSPSNKVTEKGKDVELRCDPISGHTALYWYRQSLGQGLEFLIYFQGNSAPDKSGLPSDRFSAERTGGSVSTLTIQRTQQEDSAVYLCASSLASKYEQYFGPGTRLTVT.